The following is a T cell receptor (beta chain) sequence with its context. Its antigen is not identified. This CDR3 has 16 amino acids. This sample is drawn from a study of T cell responses to AZD1222 COVID-19 vaccine. General observations from the study: Females made up more of the donors, who were largely white British, and clonal diversity may have come out too low. Close to half of spike-specific TCRs reportedly recognize unmutated variant regions. When two AZD1222 doses had been given, Spike-specific TCR breadth and depth rose.

Here immunoSEQ multiplex PCR was the method, and the copy in TCRdb shows in-frame clones only, minus some. The data show about 150,000 clones, roughly nine tenths seen once. The sequences come from peripheral blood, collected on day 0 of MenACWY control vaccination. This clonotype was sampled from an adult in good health. The V call is TRBV21-1, the J call TRBJ2-1; the DNA was not compared with TRBD1, the D call given in the table. TRBV21-1 is described as a pseudogene. In DNA form, the CDR3 reads TGTGCCAGCAGCACCCTGAACCAGGGGCCCTACAATGAGCAGTTCTTC. It codes for CASSTLNQGPYNEQFF.